This T cell receptor beta chain came from a study of early T cells in non-severe SARS-CoV-2 infection. Study details: RNA in bulk from unsorted whole blood was sequenced, and chains were unpaired.

Individual cDNA molecules received unique molecular identifiers. TCRdb passed the 5' RACE reads through MiXCR, listing each CDR3 protein once. In the table there are tens of thousands of distinct CDR3 sequences, approximately 7.1% of which are singletons. This clonotype was recorded many times. The CDR3 totals 14 residues. In germline, CDR1 is SGHRS, CDR2 YFSETQ. V dropped 0 bases and J dropped 2; count of bases not matched to a gene: 2. The clonotype originates from an adult who was a healthcare worker with PCR-confirmed SARS-CoV-2 infection or an uninfected control (not recorded which). The chain combines TRBV5-1 with TRBJ2-7; 7 nucleotides line up with TRBD1. Here the sequenced sample was whole blood, taken at baseline. The CDR3 region has the DNA TGCGCCAGCAGCTTGGCAGGGGGTCCCTACGAGCAGTACGTC. Amino acids: CASSLAGGPYEQYV.